A single sample gave rise to the 10 T cell receptor beta chains below, sequenced in a study of OX40 agonist ivuxolimab in advanced cancers. Some clones are missing from TCRdb's copy, which holds only in-frame ones; the method was immunoSEQ multiplex PCR. The profile shows around 40,000 clones, 65% to 90% of them singletons. The specimen was CD4+ or CD8+ T cells sorted from blood, collected in a trial of the OX40 agonist ivuxolimab. The receptor set was obtained from an adult with an advanced solid tumor such as melanoma, head and neck, liver or kidney cancer.

The V call is TRBV6-5, the J call TRBJ1-5; D call uncertain. V shed 4 bases and J shed 2 bases, with 9 bases lying between them. CDR1 and CDR2 from the germline V gene are MNHEY and SVGAGI. The CDR3 extends over 14 amino acids. CDR3 in DNA: TGTGCCAGCAGTTTCGGAAGAGGCAATCAGCCCCAGCATTTT. Translated, it gives CASSFGRGNQPQHF.

The chain carries TRBV7-9 and TRBJ1-1; D is uncertain. CDR1 SEHNR and CDR2 FQNEAQ come from the germline V gene (reference sequence). The CDR3 sequence is 15 residues long. Between the trimmed V and J ends, which lost 5 bases and 0 bases, there was a span of 13 bases. CDR3 nucleotide sequence: TGTGCCAGCAGCCAACTCAAAAGACTGAACACTGAAGCTTTCTTT. Amino acids: CASSQLKRLNTEAFF.

The V gene is TRBV2, the J gene TRBJ1-1; unclear D gene. The V and J ends lost 6 bases and 0 bases respectively, with 8 bases between them. The CDR3 is made up of 13 amino acids. The germline gives CDR1 SNHLY, CDR2 FYNNEI. The CDR3 protein is CASRDRMNTEAFF. The DNA of the CDR3 is TGTGCCAGCAGGGATAGGATGAACACTGAAGCTTTCTTT.

The chain couples TRBV5-1 to TRBJ2-7, with D unresolved. The CDR3 is 14 residues long. V was trimmed by 0 bases and J by 3 bases, leaving 10 bases between them. Germline V gene data show CDR1 as SGHRS and CDR2 as YFSETQ. The CDR3 here is CASSLEGVVYEQYF. The CDR3, as DNA: TGCGCCAGCAGCTTGGAGGGCGTAGTCTACGAGCAGTACTTC.

The rearrangement joins TRBV30 to TRBJ2-7; 7 positions match TRBD1. The CDR3 has 13 residues. Germline loops: CDR1 GTSNPN, CDR2 SVGIG (reference sequence). With 3 bases clipped from V and 0 bases from J, the junction kept 2 bases outside the gene matches. The CDR3 sequence: CAWRGQSSYEQYF. In DNA form, the CDR3 reads TGTGCCTGGAGGGGACAGAGCTCCTACGAGCAGTACTTC. Together with reference TRBV30 and TRBJ2-7, the CDR3 gives the full variable domain: SQTIHQWPATLVQPVGSPLSLECTVEGTSNPNLYWYRQAAGRGLQLLFYSVGIGQISSEVPQNLSASRPQDRQFILSSKKLLLSDSGFYLCAWRGQSSYEQYFGPGTRLTVT.

The V call is TRBV7-8, the J call TRBJ1-4; D call uncertain. The CDR3 is 14 amino acids. Germline CDR1 reads SGHVS; CDR2 reads FQNEAQ. V gave up 6 bases and J gave up 4 bases, with 12 bases separating them. The CDR3 region has the DNA TGTGCCAGCAGTTTTCTTGAATTTAATGAAAAACTGTTTTTT. As protein: CASSFLEFNEKLFF. Complete variable domain (other parts from reference TRBV7-8 and TRBJ1-4): GAGVSQSPRYKVAKRGQDVALRCDPISGHVSLFWYQQALGQGPEFLTYFQNEAQLDKSGLPSDRFFAERPEGSVSTLKIQRTQQEDSAVYLCASSFLEFNEKLFFGSGTQLSVL.

The chain is built from TRBV9 and TRBJ1-2; a possible D gene is TRBD1 (5 bases). CDR1 SGDLS and CDR2 YYNGEE come from the germline V gene. This CDR3 has 16 amino acids. Trimming removed 0 bases at V and 5 bases at J, with 17 bases between. The CDR3 DNA sequence: TGTGCCAGCAGCGTAGCAGGGTCCGGGGCTCCTTATGGCTACACCTTC. It is translated as CASSVAGSGAPYGYTF. Full variable domain (rest looked up from reference TRBV9 and TRBJ1-2): DSGVTQTPKHLITATGQRVTLRCSPRSGDLSVYWYQQSLDQGLQFLIQYYNGEERAKGNILERFSAQQFPDLHSELNLSSLELGDSALYFCASSVAGSGAPYGYTFGSGTRLTVV.

This clone was seen just once. The CDR3 spells CASSPGRAHNEQFF. CDR3 DNA: TGTGCCAGCAGCCCGGGGCGGGCCCACAATGAGCAGTTCTTC. The rearrangement uses TRBV13 and TRBJ2-1; D may match TRBD1 or TRBD2 (5 bases each). This CDR3 region has 14 residues. Trimming cost V 5 bases and J 5 bases, with 13 bases left between them. Per the germline V gene, CDR1 is PRHDT and CDR2 is FYEKMQ (reference sequence).

This clone was seen a few times. The V and J genes are TRBV4-3 and TRBJ2-3, with 9 bases fitting TRBD2. Germline trimming cut 1 base from V and 4 bases from J; bases unmatched to any gene: 6. Germline V CDR1 and CDR2: LGHNA, YSLEER. The CDR3 totals 16 residues. CDR3 sequence (DNA): TGCGCCAGCAGCCAAGTCCTGGGCGGGGGGGCAGATACGCAGTATTTT. The encoded protein is CASSQVLGGGADTQYF.

This chain uses TRBV7-6 with TRBJ2-1; 7 bases are shared with TRBD2. V lost 0 bases, J lost 0 bases, and 2 bases stayed unmatched. In germline, CDR1 is SGHVS, CDR2 FNYEAQ. The length of the CDR3 is 16 residues. The CDR3 protein is CASSLAGGFSYNEQFF. CDR3 nucleotide sequence: TGTGCCAGCAGCTTAGCGGGAGGGTTCTCCTACAATGAGCAGTTCTTC.